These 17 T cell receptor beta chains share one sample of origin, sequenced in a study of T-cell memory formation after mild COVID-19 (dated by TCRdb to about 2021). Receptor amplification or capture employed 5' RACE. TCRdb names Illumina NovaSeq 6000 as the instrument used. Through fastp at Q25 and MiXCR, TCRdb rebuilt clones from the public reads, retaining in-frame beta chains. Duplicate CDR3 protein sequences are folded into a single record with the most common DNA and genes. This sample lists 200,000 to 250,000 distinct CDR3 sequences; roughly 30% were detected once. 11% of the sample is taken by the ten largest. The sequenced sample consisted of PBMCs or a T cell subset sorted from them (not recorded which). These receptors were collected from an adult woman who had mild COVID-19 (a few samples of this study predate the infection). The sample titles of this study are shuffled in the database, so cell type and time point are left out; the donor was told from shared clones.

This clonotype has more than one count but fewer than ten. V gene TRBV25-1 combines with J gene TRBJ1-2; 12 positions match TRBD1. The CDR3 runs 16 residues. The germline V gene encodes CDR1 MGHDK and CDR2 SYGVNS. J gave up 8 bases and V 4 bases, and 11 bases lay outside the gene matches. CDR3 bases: TGTGCCAGCAGTGCGCCTCCGGGACAGGGGGCACGGGGCTACACCTTC. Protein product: CASSAPPGQGARGYTF.

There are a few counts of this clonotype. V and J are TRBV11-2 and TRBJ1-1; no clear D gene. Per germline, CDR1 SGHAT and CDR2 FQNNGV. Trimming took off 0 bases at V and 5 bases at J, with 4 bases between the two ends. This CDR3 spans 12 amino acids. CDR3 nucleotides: TGTGCCAGCAGCTTAGATCAAACTGAAGCTTTCTTT. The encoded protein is CASSLDQTEAFF. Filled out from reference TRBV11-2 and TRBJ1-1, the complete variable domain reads EAGVAQSPRYKIIEKRQSVAFWCNPISGHATLYWYQQILGQGPKLLIQFQNNGVVDDSQLPKDRFSAERLKGVDSTLKIQPAKLEDSAVYLCASSLDQTEAFFGQGTRLTVV.

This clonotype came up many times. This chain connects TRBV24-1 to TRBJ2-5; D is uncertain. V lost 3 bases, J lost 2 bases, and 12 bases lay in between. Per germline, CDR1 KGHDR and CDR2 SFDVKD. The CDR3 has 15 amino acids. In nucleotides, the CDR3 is TGTGCCACCAGTGATCAAGTACAAACTCAAGAGACCCAGTACTTC. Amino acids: CATSDQVQTQETQYF.

For the CDR3, the DNA is TGTGCCGGACAGGGTTATTTTCAAGAGACCCAGTACTTC. Its translation is CAGQGYFQETQYF. V is TRBV2 and J is TRBJ2-5; 8 bases line up with TRBD1. V shed 11 bases, J shed 2 bases, and the junction held 7 bases outside the gene matches. The germline gives CDR1 SNHLY, CDR2 FYNNEI. CDR3 size: 13 residues.

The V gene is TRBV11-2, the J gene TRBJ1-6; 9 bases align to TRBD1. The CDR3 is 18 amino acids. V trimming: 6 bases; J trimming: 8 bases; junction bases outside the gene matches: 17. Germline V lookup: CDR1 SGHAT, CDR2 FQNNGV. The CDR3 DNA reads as TGTGCCAGCAGACCCCTCACCACGGACAGGGGTTACGATTCACCCCTCCACTTT. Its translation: CASRPLTTDRGYDSPLHF.

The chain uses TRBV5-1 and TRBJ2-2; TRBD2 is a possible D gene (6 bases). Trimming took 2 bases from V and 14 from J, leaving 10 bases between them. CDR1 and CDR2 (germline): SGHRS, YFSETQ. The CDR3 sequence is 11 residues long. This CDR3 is CASSFEGTLFF. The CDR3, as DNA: TGCGCCAGCAGCTTTGAGGGGACTCTGTTTTTT.

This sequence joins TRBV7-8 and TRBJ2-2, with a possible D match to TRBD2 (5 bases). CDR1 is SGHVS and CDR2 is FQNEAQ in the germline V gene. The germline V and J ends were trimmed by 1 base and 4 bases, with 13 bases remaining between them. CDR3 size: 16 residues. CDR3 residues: CASSLDAGLFTGELFF. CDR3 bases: TGTGCCAGCAGCTTAGATGCCGGACTGTTCACCGGGGAGCTGTTTTTT. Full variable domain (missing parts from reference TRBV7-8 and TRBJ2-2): GAGVSQSPRYKVAKRGQDVALRCDPISGHVSLFWYQQALGQGPEFLTYFQNEAQLDKSGLPSDRFFAERPEGSVSTLKIQRTQQEDSAVYLCASSLDAGLFTGELFFGEGSRLTVL.

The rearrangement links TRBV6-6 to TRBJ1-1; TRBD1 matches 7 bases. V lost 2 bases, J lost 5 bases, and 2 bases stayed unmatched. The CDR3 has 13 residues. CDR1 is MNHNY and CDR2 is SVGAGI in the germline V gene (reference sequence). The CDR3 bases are TGTGCCAGCAGTTACGAGGGGGCGACTGAAGCTTTCTTT. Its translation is CASSYEGATEAFF.

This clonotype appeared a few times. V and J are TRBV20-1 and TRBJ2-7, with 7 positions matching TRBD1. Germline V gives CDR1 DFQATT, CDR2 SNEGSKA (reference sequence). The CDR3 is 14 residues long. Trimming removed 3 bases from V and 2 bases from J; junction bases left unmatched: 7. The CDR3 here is CSASGQVLAYEQYF. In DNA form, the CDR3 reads TGCAGTGCTAGTGGACAGGTTCTTGCCTACGAGCAGTACTTC.

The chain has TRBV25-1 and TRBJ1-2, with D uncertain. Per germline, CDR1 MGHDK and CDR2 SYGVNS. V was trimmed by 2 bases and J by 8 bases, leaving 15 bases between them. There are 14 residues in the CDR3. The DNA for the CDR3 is TGTGCCAGCAGTGAAAAGGGCGGCCTCTCAGGCTACACCTTC. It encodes CASSEKGGLSGYTF.

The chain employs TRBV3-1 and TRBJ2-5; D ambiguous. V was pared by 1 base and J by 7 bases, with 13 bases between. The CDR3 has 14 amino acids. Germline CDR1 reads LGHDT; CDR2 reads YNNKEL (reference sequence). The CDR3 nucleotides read TGTGCCAGCAGCCAAGCCGGCTCCGCCAGGACCCAGTACTTC. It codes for CASSQAGSARTQYF.

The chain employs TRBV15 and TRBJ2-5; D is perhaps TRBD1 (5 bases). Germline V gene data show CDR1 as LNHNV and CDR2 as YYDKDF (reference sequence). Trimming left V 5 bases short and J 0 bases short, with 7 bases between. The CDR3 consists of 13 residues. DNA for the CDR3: TGTGCCACCAGCTCAGGGTACCAAGAGACCCAGTACTTC. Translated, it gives CATSSGYQETQYF.

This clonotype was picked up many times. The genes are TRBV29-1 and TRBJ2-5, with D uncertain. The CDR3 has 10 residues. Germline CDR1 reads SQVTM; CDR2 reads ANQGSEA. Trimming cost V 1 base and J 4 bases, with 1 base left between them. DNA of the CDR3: TGCAGCGTTGAAGTAGAGACCCAGTACTTC. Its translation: CSVEVETQYF.

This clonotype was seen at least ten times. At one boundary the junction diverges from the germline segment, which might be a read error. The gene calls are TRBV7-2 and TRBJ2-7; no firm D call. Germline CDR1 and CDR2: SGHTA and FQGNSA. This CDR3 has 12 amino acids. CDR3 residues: CASSYQSSEQYF. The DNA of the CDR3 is TGTGCCAGCAGCTATCAGTCCTCCGAGCAGTACTTC.

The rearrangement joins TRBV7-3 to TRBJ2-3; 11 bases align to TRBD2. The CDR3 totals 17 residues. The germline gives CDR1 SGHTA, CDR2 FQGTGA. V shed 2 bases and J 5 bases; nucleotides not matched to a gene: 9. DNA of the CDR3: TGTGCCAGCAGCTTACGGCTAGCGGGAGGCTTTGAAGATACGCAGTATTTT. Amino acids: CASSLRLAGGFEDTQYF.

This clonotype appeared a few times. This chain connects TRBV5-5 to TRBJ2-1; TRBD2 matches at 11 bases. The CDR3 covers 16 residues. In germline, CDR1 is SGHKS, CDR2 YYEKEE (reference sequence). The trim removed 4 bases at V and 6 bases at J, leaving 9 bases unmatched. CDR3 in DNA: TGTGCCAGCAGCCCTATAGCGGGAGGGCCTCTCAATGAGCAGTTCTTC. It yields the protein CASSPIAGGPLNEQFF.

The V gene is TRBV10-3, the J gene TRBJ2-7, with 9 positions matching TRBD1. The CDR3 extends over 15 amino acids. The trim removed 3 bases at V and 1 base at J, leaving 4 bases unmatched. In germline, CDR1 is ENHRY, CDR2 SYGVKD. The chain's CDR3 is CAISDPGTGSYEQYF. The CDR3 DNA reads TGTGCCATCAGTGACCCCGGGACAGGGTCCTACGAGCAGTACTTC.